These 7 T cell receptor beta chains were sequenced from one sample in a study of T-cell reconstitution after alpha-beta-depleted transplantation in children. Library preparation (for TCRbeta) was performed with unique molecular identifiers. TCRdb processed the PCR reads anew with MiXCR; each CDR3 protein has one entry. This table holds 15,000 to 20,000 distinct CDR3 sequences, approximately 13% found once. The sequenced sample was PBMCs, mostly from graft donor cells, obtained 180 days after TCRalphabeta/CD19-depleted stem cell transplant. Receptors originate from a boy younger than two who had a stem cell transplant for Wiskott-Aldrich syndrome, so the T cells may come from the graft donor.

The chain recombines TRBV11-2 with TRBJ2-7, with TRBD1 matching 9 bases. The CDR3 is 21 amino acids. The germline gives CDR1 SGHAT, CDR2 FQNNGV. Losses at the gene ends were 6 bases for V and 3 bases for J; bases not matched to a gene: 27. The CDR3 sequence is CASRPAPGTGYYGTSFYEQYF. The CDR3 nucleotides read TGTGCCAGCAGGCCCGCGCCGGGGACAGGGTATTACGGGACTTCCTTCTACGAGCAGTACTTC.

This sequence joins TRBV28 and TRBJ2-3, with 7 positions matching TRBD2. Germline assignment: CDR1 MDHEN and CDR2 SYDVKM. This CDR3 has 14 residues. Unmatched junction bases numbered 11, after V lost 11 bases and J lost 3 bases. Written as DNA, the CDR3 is TGTGCCGCCACCGAGAAAGCGGGAACAGATACGCAGTATTTT. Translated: CAATEKAGTDTQYF.

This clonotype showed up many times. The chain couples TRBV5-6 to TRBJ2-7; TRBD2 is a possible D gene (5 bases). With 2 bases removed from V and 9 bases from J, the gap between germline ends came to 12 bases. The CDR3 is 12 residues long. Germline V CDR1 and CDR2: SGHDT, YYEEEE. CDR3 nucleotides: TGTGCCAGCAGCTTCGCAGGCGAGGGGCAGTACTTC. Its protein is CASSFAGEGQYF.

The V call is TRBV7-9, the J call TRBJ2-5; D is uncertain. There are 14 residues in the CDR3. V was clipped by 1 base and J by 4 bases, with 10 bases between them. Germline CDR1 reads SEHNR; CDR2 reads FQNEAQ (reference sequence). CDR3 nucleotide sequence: TGTGCCAGCAGCTTAGACGGACCCATAGAGACCCAGTACTTC. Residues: CASSLDGPIETQYF.

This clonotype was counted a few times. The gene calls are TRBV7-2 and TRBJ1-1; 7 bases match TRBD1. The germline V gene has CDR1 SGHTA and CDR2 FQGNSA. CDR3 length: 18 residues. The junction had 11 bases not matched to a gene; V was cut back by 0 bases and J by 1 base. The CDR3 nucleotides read TGTGCCAGCAGCTTAGCGCGGTACAGGGGTTATCGGAACACTGAAGCTTTCTTT. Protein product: CASSLARYRGYRNTEAFF.

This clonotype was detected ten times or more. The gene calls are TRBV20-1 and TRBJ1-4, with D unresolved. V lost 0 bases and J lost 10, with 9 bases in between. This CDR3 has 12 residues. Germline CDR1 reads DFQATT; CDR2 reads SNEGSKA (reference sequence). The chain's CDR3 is CSARDVLGKLFF. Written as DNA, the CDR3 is TGCAGTGCTAGAGATGTCCTGGGAAAACTGTTTTTT.

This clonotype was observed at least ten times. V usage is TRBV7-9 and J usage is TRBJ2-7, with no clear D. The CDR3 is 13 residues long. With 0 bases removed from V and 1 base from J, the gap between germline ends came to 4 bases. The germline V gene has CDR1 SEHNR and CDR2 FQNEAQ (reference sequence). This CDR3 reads CASSLAESYEQYF. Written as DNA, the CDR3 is TGTGCCAGCAGCTTAGCGGAGTCCTACGAGCAGTACTTC. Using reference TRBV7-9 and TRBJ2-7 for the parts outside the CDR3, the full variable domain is DTGVSQNPRHKITKRGQNVTFRCDPISEHNRLYWYRQTLGQGPEFLTYFQNEAQLEKSRLLSDRFSAERPKGSFSTLEIQRTEQGDSAMYLCASSLAESYEQYFGPGTRLTVT.